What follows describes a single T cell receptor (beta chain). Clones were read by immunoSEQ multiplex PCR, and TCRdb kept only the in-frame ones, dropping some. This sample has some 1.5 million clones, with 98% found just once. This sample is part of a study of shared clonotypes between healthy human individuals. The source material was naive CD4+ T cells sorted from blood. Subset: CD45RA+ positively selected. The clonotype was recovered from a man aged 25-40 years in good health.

The CDR3 DNA is TGTGCCAGCTCACCACGGTTTAGCAATCAGCCCCAGCATTTT. Protein: CASSPRFSNQPQHF. The chain links TRBV18 to TRBJ1-5, with no clear D. The germline V gene encodes CDR1 KGHSH and CDR2 LQKENI. Trimming took off 1 base at V and 0 bases at J, with 4 bases between the two ends. The CDR3 is 14 residues long.